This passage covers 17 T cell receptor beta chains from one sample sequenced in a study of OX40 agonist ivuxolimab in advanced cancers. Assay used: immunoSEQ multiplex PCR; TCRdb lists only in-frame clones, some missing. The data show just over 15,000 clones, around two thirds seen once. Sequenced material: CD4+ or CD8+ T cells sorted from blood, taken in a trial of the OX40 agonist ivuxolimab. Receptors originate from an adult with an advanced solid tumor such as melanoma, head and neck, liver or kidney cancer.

CDR3: CASGVSGDSNQPQHF. CDR3 coding DNA: TGTGCCAGCGGAGTCAGCGGGGATAGCAATCAGCCCCAGCATTTT. This chain uses TRBV6-5 with TRBJ1-5, with D uncertain. Per the germline V gene, CDR1 is MNHEY and CDR2 is SVGAGI. Trimming left V 8 bases short and J 0 bases short, with 14 bases between. The CDR3 spans 15 residues.

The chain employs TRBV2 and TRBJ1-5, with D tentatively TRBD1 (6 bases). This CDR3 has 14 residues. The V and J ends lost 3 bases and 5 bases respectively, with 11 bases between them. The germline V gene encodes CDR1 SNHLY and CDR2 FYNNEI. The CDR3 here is CASSDWGGDQPQHF. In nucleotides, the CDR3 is TGTGCCAGCAGTGATTGGGGGGGCGATCAGCCCCAGCATTTT.

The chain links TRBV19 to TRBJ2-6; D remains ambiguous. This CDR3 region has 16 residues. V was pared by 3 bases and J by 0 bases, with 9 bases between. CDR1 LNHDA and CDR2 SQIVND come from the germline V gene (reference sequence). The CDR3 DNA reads TGTGCCAGTAGTATGAACCCCGTCTCTGGGGCCAACGTCCTGACTTTC. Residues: CASSMNPVSGANVLTF. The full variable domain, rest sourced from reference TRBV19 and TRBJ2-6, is DGGITQSPKYLFRKEGQNVTLSCEQNLNHDAMYWYRQDPGQGLRLIYYSQIVNDFQKGDIAEGYSVSREKKESFPLTVTSAQKNPTAFYLCASSMNPVSGANVLTFGAGSRLTVL.

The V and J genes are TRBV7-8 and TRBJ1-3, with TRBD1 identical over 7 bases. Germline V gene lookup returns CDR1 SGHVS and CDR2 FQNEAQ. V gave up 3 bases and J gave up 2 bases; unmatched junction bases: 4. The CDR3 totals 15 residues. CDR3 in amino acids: CASSLSTGAGNTIYF. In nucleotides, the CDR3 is TGTGCCAGCAGCTTGTCCACAGGGGCTGGAAACACCATATATTTT.

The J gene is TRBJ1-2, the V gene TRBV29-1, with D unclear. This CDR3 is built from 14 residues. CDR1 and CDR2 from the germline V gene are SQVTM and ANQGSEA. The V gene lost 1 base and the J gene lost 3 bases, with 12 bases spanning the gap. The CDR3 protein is CSVEGGREHYGYTF. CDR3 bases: TGCAGCGTTGAAGGTGGACGGGAACACTATGGCTACACCTTC.

CDR3 region: CASKGGATQYF. In DNA, the CDR3 is TGTGCCAGCAAAGGGGGAGCTACGCAGTATTTT. The V and J genes are TRBV7-9 and TRBJ2-3; a possible D gene is TRBD1 (6 bases). CDR1 is SEHNR, CDR2 FQNEAQ, per germline (reference sequence). The CDR3 spans 11 residues. The germline V and J ends were trimmed by 7 bases and 8 bases, with 10 bases remaining between them.

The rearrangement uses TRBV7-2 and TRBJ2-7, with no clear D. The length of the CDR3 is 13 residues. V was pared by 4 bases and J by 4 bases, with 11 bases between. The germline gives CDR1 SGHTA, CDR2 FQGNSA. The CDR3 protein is CASSSYGEYEQYF. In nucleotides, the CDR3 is TGTGCCAGCAGCTCCTATGGGGAATACGAGCAGTACTTC.

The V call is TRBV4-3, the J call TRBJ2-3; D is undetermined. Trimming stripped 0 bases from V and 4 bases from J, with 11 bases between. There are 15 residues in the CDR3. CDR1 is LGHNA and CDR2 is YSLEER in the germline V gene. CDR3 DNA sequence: TGCGCCAGCAGCCAAGACGGTGGTACCGCAGATACGCAGTATTTT. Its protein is CASSQDGGTADTQYF.

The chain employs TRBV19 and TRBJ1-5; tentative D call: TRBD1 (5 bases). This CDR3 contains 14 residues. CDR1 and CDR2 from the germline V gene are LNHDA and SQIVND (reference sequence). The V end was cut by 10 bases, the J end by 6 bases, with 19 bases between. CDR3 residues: CATSIRGAGQPQHF. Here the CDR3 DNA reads TGTGCCACCTCGATCCGAGGGGCCGGTCAGCCCCAGCATTTT.

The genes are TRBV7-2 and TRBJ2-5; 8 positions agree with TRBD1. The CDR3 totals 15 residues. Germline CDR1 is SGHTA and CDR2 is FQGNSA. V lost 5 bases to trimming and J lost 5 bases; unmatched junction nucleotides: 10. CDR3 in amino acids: CASSLLRTGRETQYF. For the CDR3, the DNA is TGTGCCAGCAGCCTGCTACGGACAGGGCGGGAGACCCAGTACTTC.

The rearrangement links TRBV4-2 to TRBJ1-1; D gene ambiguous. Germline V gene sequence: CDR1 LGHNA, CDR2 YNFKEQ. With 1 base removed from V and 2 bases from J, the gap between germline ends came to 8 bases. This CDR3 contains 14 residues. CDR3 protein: CASSQANLNTEAFF. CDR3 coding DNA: TGTGCCAGCAGCCAAGCAAATCTCAACACTGAAGCTTTCTTT.

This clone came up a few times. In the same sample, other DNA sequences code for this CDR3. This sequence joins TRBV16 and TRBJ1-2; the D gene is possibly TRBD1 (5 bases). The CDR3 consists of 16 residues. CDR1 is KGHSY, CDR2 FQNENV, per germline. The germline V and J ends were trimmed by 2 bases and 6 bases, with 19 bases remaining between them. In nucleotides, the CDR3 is TGTGCCAGCAGCCAAATATCCAAGGGTCAGGGCGATGGCTACACCTTC. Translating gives CASSQISKGQGDGYTF.

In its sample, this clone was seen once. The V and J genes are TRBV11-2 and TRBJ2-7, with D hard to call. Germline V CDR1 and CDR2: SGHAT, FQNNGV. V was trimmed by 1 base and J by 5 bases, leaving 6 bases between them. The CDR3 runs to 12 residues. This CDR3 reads CASSLVGDEQYF. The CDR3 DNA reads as TGTGCCAGCAGCTTAGTAGGCGACGAGCAGTACTTC.

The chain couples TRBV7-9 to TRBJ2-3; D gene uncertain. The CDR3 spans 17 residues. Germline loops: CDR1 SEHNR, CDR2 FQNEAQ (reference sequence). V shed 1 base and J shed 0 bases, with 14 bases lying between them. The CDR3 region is CASSLGASGDSTDTQYF. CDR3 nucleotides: TGTGCCAGCAGCTTAGGCGCCAGTGGGGATAGCACAGATACGCAGTATTTT.

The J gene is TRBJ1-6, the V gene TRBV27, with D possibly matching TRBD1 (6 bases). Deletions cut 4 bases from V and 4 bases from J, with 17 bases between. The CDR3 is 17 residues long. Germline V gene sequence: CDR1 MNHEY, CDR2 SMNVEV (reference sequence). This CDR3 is CASSSFRGRGYNSPLHF. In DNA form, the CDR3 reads TGTGCCAGCAGTTCCTTCAGGGGCCGTGGGTATAATTCACCCCTCCACTTT.

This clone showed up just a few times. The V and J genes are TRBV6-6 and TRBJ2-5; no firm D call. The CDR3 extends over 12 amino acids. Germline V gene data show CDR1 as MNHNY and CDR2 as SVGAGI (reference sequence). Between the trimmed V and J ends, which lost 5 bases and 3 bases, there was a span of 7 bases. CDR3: CASSGAEETQYF. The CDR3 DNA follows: TGTGCCAGCAGTGGAGCCGAAGAGACCCAGTACTTC.

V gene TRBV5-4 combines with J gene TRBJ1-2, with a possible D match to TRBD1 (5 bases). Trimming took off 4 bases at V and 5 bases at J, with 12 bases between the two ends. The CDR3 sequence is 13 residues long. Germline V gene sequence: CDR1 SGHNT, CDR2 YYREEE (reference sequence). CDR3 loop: CASSLDSLYGYTF. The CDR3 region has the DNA TGTGCCAGCAGCCTCGACAGCCTTTATGGCTACACCTTC. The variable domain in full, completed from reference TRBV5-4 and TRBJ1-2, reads ETGVTQSPTHLIKTRGQQVTLRCSSQSGHNTVSWYQQALGQGPQFIFQYYREEENGRGNFPPRFSGLQFPNYSSELNVNALELDDSALYLCASSLDSLYGYTFGSGTRLTVV.